Presented here are 17 T cell receptor beta chains from one specimen sequenced in a study of blood T cells in healthy people across ages. A second about 7 to 12 cycle PCR used barcoded and J-beta primers. TCRdb reanalysed the 5' RACE reads using MiXCR and keeps one entry per CDR3 protein. Counted here are about 1,600,000 distinct CDR3 sequences, around two fifths occurring once; the ten biggest clones make up 7.9%. Sequencing used blood. The receptors were gathered from a woman aged 18-35 years in good health.

This sequence joins TRBV7-2 and TRBJ2-5; 14 bases are shared with TRBD2. Trimming at V came to 5 bases and at J to 9 bases, leaving 8 bases not matched to a gene. The germline gives CDR1 SGHTA, CDR2 FQGNSA. This CDR3 spans 15 amino acids. DNA for the CDR3: TGTGCCAGCAGCGGAGGGACTAGCGGGAGCTTAGCCCAGTACTTC. Its translation: CASSGGTSGSLAQYF.

The chain joins TRBV20-1 to TRBJ2-3, with TRBD2 matching 10 bases. The CDR3 consists of 15 residues. In germline, CDR1 is DFQATT, CDR2 SNEGSKA (reference sequence). V dropped 1 base and J dropped 3; count of bases not matched to a gene: 4. The CDR3 loop is CSARGASGSTDTQYF. Written as DNA, the CDR3 is TGCAGTGCTAGAGGGGCTAGCGGGAGTACAGATACGCAGTATTTT.

This clonotype was observed once. Compared with germline, one end of the junction differs, possibly owing to a read error. This chain connects TRBV20-1 to TRBJ1-2, with TRBD1 identical over 8 bases. CDR3 length: 13 residues. Germline assignment: CDR1 DFQATT and CDR2 SNEGSKA (reference sequence). CDR3 amino acids: CSCPGGENYGYTF. The DNA for the CDR3 is TGCAGCTGTCCAGGGGGCGAAAACTATGGCTACACGTTC.

The chain joins TRBV7-9 to TRBJ2-3, with D perhaps TRBD1 (6 bases). Germline-derived CDR1 and CDR2 are SEHNR and FQNEAQ (reference sequence). The V and J ends lost 10 bases and 8 bases respectively, with 13 bases between them. This CDR3 is built from 11 residues. CDR3 amino acids: CATRGAITQYF. CDR3 DNA sequence: TGTGCCACCAGGGGAGCGATTACGCAGTATTTT.

This clonotype turned up a few times. The genes are TRBV18 and TRBJ2-7; tentatively, D is TRBD1 (6 bases). CDR1 is KGHSH, CDR2 LQKENI, per germline. The CDR3 consists of 13 residues. Trimming took 7 bases from V and 3 from J, leaving 13 bases between them. CDR3 sequence (DNA): TGTGCCAGCTTACAGGGACGAGGCTACGAGCAGTACTTC. It codes for CASLQGRGYEQYF. The entire variable domain, with the rest obtained from reference TRBV18 and TRBJ2-7, is as follows: NAGVMQNPRHLVRRRGQEARLRCSPMKGHSHVYWYRQLPEEGLKFMVYLQKENIIDESGMPKERFSAEFPKEGPSILRIQQVVRGDSAAYFCASLQGRGYEQYFGPGTRLTVT.

Concerning this clonotype itself: At one end the junction does not follow the germline gene, possibly because of a read error. The V gene is TRBV2, the J gene TRBJ2-4; weak D call: TRBD1 (6 bases). Germline V gene sequence: CDR1 SNHLY, CDR2 FYNNEI. The CDR3 runs 19 residues. The CDR3 is CASSDPDSIILLAKNIRYF. DNA of the CDR3: TGTGCCAGCAGCGATCCGGACAGTATTATCCTGCTGGCCAAAAACATTCGGTACTTC.

The chain has TRBV7-8 and TRBJ2-1; the match to TRBD1 covers 9 bases. This CDR3 region has 18 residues. The V segment lost 10 bases and the J segment 9 bases; nucleotides outside the gene matches: 25. CDR1 is SGHVS and CDR2 is FQNEAQ in the germline V gene. The CDR3 protein is CATSRSAGTGKSTGEQFF. The CDR3 DNA sequence: TGTGCCACGTCTCGCAGCGCCGGGACAGGGAAGTCAACGGGTGAGCAGTTCTTC.

This clonotype has more than one count but fewer than ten. The chain is built from TRBV20-1 and TRBJ2-3, with TRBD2 matching 15 bases. This CDR3 has 18 residues. The V gene's germline CDR1 is DFQATT and CDR2 SNEGSKA (reference sequence). V lost 0 bases and J lost 6; bases outside the gene matches: 10. DNA for the CDR3: TGCAGTGCTAGAGATGTGGGACTAGCGGGAGGACCCCACGATACGCAGTATTTT. This translates into CSARDVGLAGGPHDTQYF.

A few counts support this clonotype. The chain uses TRBV27 and TRBJ1-2; D unclear. The CDR3 contains 13 residues. From germline, CDR1 is MNHEY and CDR2 SMNVEV (reference sequence). V was cut by 6 bases and J by 2 bases, with 10 bases left in between. CDR3 amino acids: CASRPQLNYGYTF. CDR3 DNA sequence: TGTGCCAGCAGACCCCAACTGAACTATGGCTACACCTTC.

The rearrangement joins TRBV20-1 to TRBJ2-7, with 15 bases matching TRBD2. CDR3 size: 17 residues. In germline, CDR1 is DFQATT, CDR2 SNEGSKA (reference sequence). V was pared by 1 base and J by 3 bases, with 7 bases of the junction left unmatched. The DNA for the CDR3 is TGCAGTGCTAGAGGCGGACTAGCGGGAGGGCTAAGCTACGAGCAGTACTTC. It codes for CSARGGLAGGLSYEQYF.

This clonotype was counted between two and nine times. V is TRBV12-3 or TRBV12-4 and J is TRBJ1-6; D uncertain. Trimming cost V 6 bases and J 0 bases, with 18 bases left between them. The CDR3 extends over 18 amino acids. As DNA, the CDR3 is TGTGCCAGCAGCCTTACCCCGGGCAAGAGCTCCTATAATTCACCCCTCCACTTT. It encodes CASSLTPGKSSYNSPLHF.

The chain carries TRBV2 and TRBJ2-6; no firm D call. V lost 8 bases, J lost 0 bases, and 11 bases lay in between. Germline-derived CDR1 and CDR2 are SNHLY and FYNNEI. The CDR3 consists of 15 residues. CDR3 sequence: CASVGEFSGANVLTF. CDR3 DNA sequence: TGTGCCAGCGTTGGTGAATTCTCTGGGGCCAACGTCCTGACTTTC.

This clonotype was counted a few times. This sequence joins TRBV6-4 and TRBJ1-5; no definite D call. The CDR3 is made up of 16 amino acids. In germline, CDR1 is MRHNA, CDR2 SNTAGT. The V end lost 0 bases, the J end lost 1 base, and 10 bases lay between the germline ends. CDR3 coding DNA: TGTGCCAGCAGTGACTCTAACGGCTGGAGCAATCAGCCCCAGCATTTT. It specifies CASSDSNGWSNQPQHF.

V gene TRBV19 combines with J gene TRBJ1-3; D is undetermined. The CDR3 has 14 residues. From germline, CDR1 is LNHDA and CDR2 SQIVND (reference sequence). Deletions cut 6 bases from V and 0 bases from J, with 9 bases between. The CDR3, as DNA: TGTGCCAGTAGCCGGGCGGTCTCTGGAAACACCATATATTTT. Translating gives CASSRAVSGNTIYF.

This clonotype was detected a few times. The chain joins TRBV9 to TRBJ1-6, with 8 bases lining up with TRBD1. The trim removed 0 bases at V and 8 bases at J, leaving 1 base unmatched. The CDR3 runs 14 residues. Germline CDR1 SGDLS, CDR2 YYNGEE. CDR3 DNA sequence: TGTGCCAGCAGCGTAGAGGACAGGGATTCACCCCTCCACTTT. Translating it yields CASSVEDRDSPLHF.

As regards this clonotype: A read error may account for a junction end that differs from germline. The V and J genes are TRBV9 and TRBJ1-2; 10 nucleotides align to TRBD1. Germline CDR1 reads SGDLS; CDR2 reads YYNGEE. CDR3 length equals 14 residues. The CDR3 nucleotides read TGTGTCAGCAGCGTAAGCGGGACAGGGGATGGCTACACCTTC. This translates into CVSSVSGTGDGYTF. Full variable domain (missing parts from reference TRBV9 and TRBJ1-2): DSGVTQTPKHLITATGQRVTLRCSPRSGDLSVYWYQQSLDQGLQFLIQYYNGEERAKGNILERFSAQQFPDLHSELNLSSLELGDSALYFCVSSVSGTGDGYTFGSGTRLTVV.

This clonotype was picked up a small number of times. The chain links TRBV7-9 to TRBJ2-7, with 11 bases that match TRBD1. The germline V gene has CDR1 SEHNR and CDR2 FQNEAQ (reference sequence). With 3 bases clipped from V and 2 bases from J, the junction kept 12 bases outside the gene matches. There are 18 residues in the CDR3. This CDR3 is CASSFNILPGQGAYEQYF. The CDR3 region has the DNA TGTGCCAGCAGCTTCAATATTTTGCCGGGACAGGGGGCCTACGAGCAGTACTTC.